These T cell receptor beta chains were read from a single sample in a study of blood T cell repertoires in COVID-19. Profiling relied on immunoSEQ multiplex PCR, and the TCRdb table lists in-frame clones only, not all of them. The data contain over 95,000 clones, 85% of them singletons. Sequenced material: peripheral blood. These receptors all come from a human donor in a cohort sampled during active COVID-19. Each CDR3 is given with its conserved first and last residue. D genes are given only for firm matches. The size of a clone is reported for some rows only, either as once, few or many, or as a class for expanded clones.

D: .
size: few
J: TRBJ1-5
V: TRBV27
CDR3: CASRLGGLNSNQPQHF
DNA: TGTGCCAGCAGATTGGGGGGATTAAATAGCAATCAGCCCCAGCATTTT

D: TRBD1
size: .
J: TRBJ1-2
V: TRBV6-6
CDR3: CASSLTGAEGYTF
DNA: TGTGCCAGCAGCTTGACAGGGGCGGAGGGCTACACCTTC

D: .
size: .
J: TRBJ1-1
V: TRBV2
CDR3: CASGGRGNTEAFF
DNA: TGTGCCAGCGGTGGGAGGGGGAACACTGAAGCTTTCTTT

D: TRBD1
size: .
J: TRBJ1-4
V: TRBV6-2/TRBV6-3
CDR3: CASSYATGGDEKLFF
DNA: TGTGCCAGCAGTTATGCGACAGGGGGAGATGAAAAACTGTTTTTT

D: .
size: .
J: TRBJ1-2
V: TRBV24-1
CDR3: CGTGRTQFAYGYTF
DNA: TGTGGCACCGGACGGACACAGTTTGCCTATGGCTACACCTTC

D: .
size: few
J: TRBJ1-6
V: TRBV7-8
CDR3: CASSLVSSYNSPLHF
DNA: TGTGCCAGCAGCTTAGTCAGCTCCTATAATTCACCCCTCCACTTT

D: TRBD1
size: .
J: TRBJ1-3
V: TRBV7-3
CDR3: CASSLAGTGGIYSGNTIYF
DNA: TGTGCCAGCAGCTTAGCGGGGACAGGGGGTATTTACTCTGGAAACACCATATATTTT

D: TRBD1
size: .
J: TRBJ2-3
V: TRBV7-2
CDR3: CASSPDRGGYTQYF
DNA: TGTGCCAGCAGCCCTGACAGGGGGGGTTATACGCAGTATTTT

D: TRBD1
size: once
J: TRBJ1-1
V: TRBV6-5
CDR3: CASKSGGKENTEAFF
DNA: TGTGCCAGCAAATCAGGGGGCAAGGAGAACACTGAAGCTTTCTTT

D: .
size: .
J: TRBJ2-1
V: TRBV7-2
CDR3: CASSLVNGGEQFF
DNA: TGTGCCAGCAGCTTAGTGAACGGGGGTGAGCAGTTCTTC

D: TRBD2
size: few
J: TRBJ2-3
V: TRBV24-1
CDR3: CATSDSRLAGGPADTQYF
DNA: TGTGCCACCAGTGATTCTCGACTAGCGGGGGGGCCTGCAGATACGCAGTATTTT

D: .
size: .
J: TRBJ1-5
V: TRBV7-8
CDR3: CASTRNFNQPQHF
DNA: TGTGCCAGCACCCGGAACTTTAATCAGCCCCAGCATTTT

D: TRBD1
size: .
J: TRBJ1-1
V: TRBV7-2
CDR3: CASSFPNRGTEAFF
DNA: TGTGCCAGCAGCTTCCCAAACAGGGGCACTGAAGCTTTCTTT

D: TRBD2
size: .
J: TRBJ2-3
V: TRBV7-9
CDR3: CASSWTSDPDTQYF
DNA: TGTGCCAGCAGCTGGACTAGCGACCCAGATACGCAGTATTTT

D: .
size: once
J: TRBJ2-7
V: TRBV11-2
CDR3: CASSHPYRAPTYEQYF
DNA: TGTGCCAGCAGCCACCCCTACAGGGCACCCACCTACGAGCAGTACTTC

D: TRBD2
size: .
J: TRBJ2-7
V: TRBV6-5
CDR3: CASRRGTSGNYEQYF
DNA: TGTGCCAGCAGGCGCGGGACTAGCGGAAACTACGAGCAGTACTTC

D: .
size: .
J: TRBJ1-2
V: TRBV2
CDR3: CASRATAFYGYTF
DNA: TGTGCCAGCAGGGCGACAGCCTTCTATGGCTACACCTTC

D: .
size: .
J: TRBJ2-7
V: TRBV11-2
CDR3: CASSQRRGPSGEQYF
DNA: TGTGCCAGCAGCCAAAGGCGGGGACCATCAGGCGAGCAGTACTTC

D: TRBD1
size: .
J: TRBJ2-1
V: TRBV7-9
CDR3: CASSRWTGRGDNEQFF
DNA: TGTGCCAGCAGCCGTTGGACAGGCCGAGGGGACAATGAGCAGTTCTTC

D: TRBD1
size: .
J: TRBJ1-4
V: TRBV7-2
CDR3: CASSLRDRGNEKLFF
DNA: TGTGCCAGCAGCTTACGGGACAGGGGTAATGAAAAACTGTTTTTT

D: .
size: once
J: TRBJ2-1
V: TRBV6-1
CDR3: CASSEGTSRNEQFF
DNA: TGTGCCAGCAGTGAAGGGACAAGCCGCAATGAGCAGTTCTTC

D: TRBD1
size: .
J: TRBJ1-2
V: TRBV19
CDR3: CASSQQGHVFSYTF
DNA: TGTGCCAGTAGTCAACAGGGGCACGTTTTTAGCTACACCTTC

D: .
size: .
J: TRBJ2-1
V: TRBV6-4
CDR3: CASSELGHGSDEQFF
DNA: TGTGCCAGCAGTGAATTGGGACATGGTTCCGATGAGCAGTTCTTC

D: .
size: .
J: TRBJ2-1
V: TRBV19
CDR3: CASSIRDRPGGNEQFF
DNA: TGTGCCAGTAGTATTAGGGACAGGCCGGGGGGCAATGAGCAGTTCTTC

D: TRBD1
size: .
J: TRBJ2-7
V: TRBV6-1
CDR3: CASSEQPGQGFEQYF
DNA: TGTGCCAGCAGTGAACAACCGGGACAGGGCTTCGAGCAGTACTTC

D: TRBD1
size: .
J: TRBJ2-3
V: TRBV5-5
CDR3: CASSLRGTGADTQYF
DNA: TGTGCCAGCAGCTTGCGTGGGACAGGGGCAGATACGCAGTATTTT

D: .
size: .
J: TRBJ1-3
V: TRBV7-2
CDR3: CASSLEGVGRGSGNTIYF
DNA: TGTGCCAGCAGCTTAGAGGGCGTCGGCAGGGGCTCTGGAAACACCATATATTTT

D: .
size: .
J: TRBJ1-6
V: TRBV2
CDR3: CASAGEHSPLHF
DNA: TGTGCCAGTGCAGGGGAGCATTCACCCCTCCACTTT

D: TRBD1
size: .
J: TRBJ2-3
V: TRBV5-4
CDR3: CASSLDRGQTDTQYF
DNA: TGTGCCAGCAGCTTGGACAGGGGGCAGACAGATACGCAGTATTTT

D: TRBD1
size: .
J: TRBJ1-1
V: TRBV6-4
CDR3: CASSLGQGTEAFF
DNA: TGTGCCAGCAGTCTCGGACAGGGGACTGAAGCTTTCTTT

D: .
size: .
J: TRBJ1-2
V: TRBV28
CDR3: CASSSPAGGNYGYTF
DNA: TGTGCCAGCAGTTCACCGGCTGGGGGCAACTATGGCTACACCTTC

D: TRBD1
size: once
J: TRBJ2-5
V: TRBV7-2
CDR3: CASSIKTGFETQYF
DNA: TGTGCCAGCAGCATAAAGACAGGGTTCGAGACCCAGTACTTC

D: TRBD2
size: once
J: TRBJ2-6
V: TRBV9
CDR3: CASSVDLAGASGANVLTF
DNA: TGTGCCAGCAGCGTAGACCTAGCGGGAGCCTCTGGGGCCAACGTCCTGACTTTC

D: .
size: .
J: TRBJ2-3
V: TRBV7-3
CDR3: CASSLSAREFTDTQYF
DNA: TGTGCCAGCAGCTTAAGTGCTCGGGAGTTCACAGATACGCAGTATTTT

D: .
size: .
J: TRBJ1-6
V: TRBV11-2
CDR3: CASSPPRGSSYNSPLHF
DNA: TGTGCCAGCAGCCCTCCTCGGGGGAGCTCCTATAATTCACCCCTCCACTTT

D: .
size: .
J: TRBJ2-2
V: TRBV4-2
CDR3: CASSQEKRGGKRRATVTGELFF
DNA: TGTGCCAGCAGCCAAGAAAAAAGGGGGGGGAAACGTAGGGCGACTGTTACCGGGGAGCTGTTTTTT

D: .
size: few
J: TRBJ2-4
V: TRBV5-1
CDR3: CASSRTRLAKNIQYF
DNA: TGCGCCAGCAGCAGAACTAGGCTAGCCAAAAACATTCAGTACTTC

D: .
size: .
J: TRBJ2-3
V: TRBV6-5
CDR3: CASSVTAPTDTQYF
DNA: TGTGCCAGCAGCGTTACAGCCCCCACAGATACGCAGTATTTT

D: TRBD1
size: once
J: TRBJ1-1
V: TRBV19
CDR3: CASSSGTGNEAFF
DNA: TGTGCCAGTAGCTCAGGGACAGGGAATGAAGCTTTCTTT

D: .
size: .
J: TRBJ2-4
V: TRBV6-5
CDR3: CASRRGNIQYF
DNA: TGTGCCAGCCGCAGGGGAAACATTCAGTACTTC

D: .
size: once
J: TRBJ1-5
V: TRBV19
CDR3: CASRSEFRDQPQHF
DNA: TGTGCCAGTAGATCTGAGTTTAGAGATCAGCCCCAGCATTTT

D: .
size: .
J: TRBJ1-5
V: TRBV28
CDR3: CASSLSGELSNQPQHF
DNA: TGTGCCAGCAGTTTATCTGGGGAGTTGAGCAATCAGCCCCAGCATTTT

D: TRBD1
size: .
J: TRBJ1-5
V: TRBV11-3
CDR3: CASSLTPSTGSNQPQHF
DNA: TGTGCCAGCAGCTTAACCCCCTCGACAGGGAGCAATCAGCCCCAGCATTTT

D: TRBD2
size: once
J: TRBJ2-1
V: TRBV3-1/TRBV3-2
CDR3: CASSHLLSRGGHNEQFF
DNA: TGTGCCAGCAGCCACCTCCTATCGCGGGGGGGCCACAATGAGCAGTTCTTC

D: TRBD1
size: .
J: TRBJ1-3
V: TRBV19
CDR3: CASSETGFSGNTIYF
DNA: TGTGCCAGTAGTGAGACAGGGTTTTCTGGAAACACCATATATTTT

D: .
size: .
J: TRBJ1-6
V: TRBV5-6
CDR3: CASSLLRAPNSPLHF
DNA: TGTGCCAGCAGCTTGTTAAGAGCCCCTAATTCACCCCTCCACTTT

D: TRBD1
size: .
J: TRBJ1-3
V: TRBV29-1
CDR3: CSVEEEGQRATSF
DNA: TGCAGCGTTGAAGAAGAGGGACAGAGAGCCACATCCTTT